The present T cell receptor (beta chain) was sequenced within a study of shared clonotypes between healthy human individuals. As for the study in general: A couple of female and a few male donors aged 18 to 49 were enrolled.

Assay used: immunoSEQ multiplex PCR; TCRdb lists only in-frame clones, some missing. The data show roughly 510,000 clones, with 60% to 80% seen just once and about an eighth held by the top ten. V was shortened by 1 base and J by 8 bases, with 12 bases between the two germline ends. The CDR3 contains 14 residues. Germline values: CDR1 MGHRA, CDR2 YSYEKL. Donors were Caucasian adults residing in Nashville, Tennessee, USA. This sequence originates from a woman aged 40 to 55 in good health. Some clones in this sample may be carry-over from other donors' samples. Sequences were obtained from PBMCs. The chain recombines TRBV4-1 with TRBJ2-4, with D unresolved. This CDR3 is CASSQGAVSDIQYF. The CDR3 nucleotides are TGCGCCAGCAGCCAAGGTGCAGTGTCGGACATTCAGTACTTC.